The present entry profiles one T cell receptor beta chain with its context. Its matching antigen is unknown. After isolation, RNA underwent reverse transcription to generate cDNA as the sequencing template. Method: immunoSEQ multiplex PCR; TCRdb's copy keeps in-frame clones and lacks some. This table has 150,000 to 200,000 clones, roughly 61% appearing once. This entry is derived from a study of CD8+ T cells in alopecia areata. Across the whole study: Tofacitinib was given for 6 to 18 months, then stopped for 6 months. Findings and limits, study-wide: Persistence in scalp and blood during tofacitinib was observed for many expanded lesional clones. Across lesional scalp, and particularly alopecia totalis/universalis, clonality surpassed that of normal scalp.

The treatment was: oral pan-JAK inhibitor, 5-10 mg twice daily. The trim removed 5 bases at V and 3 bases at J, leaving 9 bases unmatched. Germline V gives CDR1 SEHNR, CDR2 FQNEAQ (reference sequence). This CDR3 region has 15 residues. Sequenced here: CD8+ T cells sorted from blood, sampled at week 24, from a patient treated with tofacitinib. The chain employs TRBV7-9 and TRBJ1-1, with 7 bases identical to TRBD1. The receptor was derived from a human donor with alopecia areata. The CDR3 DNA sequence: TGTGCCAGCAGCCAAGACAGGGTTGGGGACACTGAAGCTTTCTTT. As protein: CASSQDRVGDTEAFF.